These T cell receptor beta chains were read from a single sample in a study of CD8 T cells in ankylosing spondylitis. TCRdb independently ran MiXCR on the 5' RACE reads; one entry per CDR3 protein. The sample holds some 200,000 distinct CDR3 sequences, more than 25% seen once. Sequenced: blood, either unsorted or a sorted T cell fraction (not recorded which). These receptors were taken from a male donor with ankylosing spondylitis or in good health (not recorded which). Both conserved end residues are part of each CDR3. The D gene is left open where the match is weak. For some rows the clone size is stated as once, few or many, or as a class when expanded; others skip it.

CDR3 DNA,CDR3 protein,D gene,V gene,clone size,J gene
TGCGCCAGCAGCTTGGTGGTGGGGGGGGACTACGAGCAGTACTTC,CASSLVVGGDYEQYF,TRBD2,TRBV5-1,-,TRBJ2-7
TGTGCCAGCAGTCACGACAGGGGACTCACTGAAGCTTTCTTT,CASSHDRGLTEAFF,TRBD1,TRBV7-2,-,TRBJ1-1
TGTGCCAGCTCGAGCGGGAGCCTAAACATTCAGTACTTC,CASSSGSLNIQYF,TRBD2,TRBV6-6,many,TRBJ2-4
TGCAGTGCTAGAAGGGTAGCGGGACCGGGTGAGCAGTTCTTC,CSARRVAGPGEQFF,TRBD2,TRBV20-1,many,TRBJ2-1
TGTGCCAGCACCGTCCGGACTAGCAGCACAGATACGCAGTATTTT,CASTVRTSSTDTQYF,TRBD2,TRBV12-3/TRBV12-4,many,TRBJ2-3
TGTGCCAGCAGTGCGGGGGCCGTCCACTACTTT,CASSAGAVHYF,-,TRBV6-5,many,TRBJ1-6
TGCGCCAGCAGCAACGGGGAGGGCGGAGAGACCCAGTACTTC,CASSNGEGGETQYF,TRBD2,TRBV5-1,many,TRBJ2-5
TGCAGTGCCTCCGGGGACGACGGATCAACTAATGAAAAACTGTTTTTT,CSASGDDGSTNEKLFF,-,TRBV20-1,many,TRBJ1-4
TGCAGTGCTAGAGCCCCGGAAGGCTATGGCTACACCTTC,CSARAPEGYGYTF,-,TRBV20-1,-,TRBJ1-2
TGCGCCAGCAGCTTGGTGTTGGGGCTGGAAAATGACTACGAGCAGTACTTC,CASSLVLGLENDYEQYF,-,TRBV5-1,many,TRBJ2-7
TGTGCCAGCAGCCAACCGGGACAAGGTGAAAAACTGTTTTTT,CASSQPGQGEKLFF,-,TRBV7-2,many,TRBJ1-4
TGTGCCAGCAGTCTTGGGGGACTCGGCTATGGCTACACCTTC,CASSLGGLGYGYTF,-,TRBV6-1,many,TRBJ1-2
TGTGCCAGCAGCGTAGGAGAAGGGCTAGCGGGTGGGGAGACCCAGTACTTC,CASSVGEGLAGGETQYF,TRBD2,TRBV9,few,TRBJ2-5
TGCAGTGCCCTTAGCCCCGGGACGGTAGAGGACGAGCAGTACTTC,CSALSPGTVEDEQYF,-,TRBV20-1,-,TRBJ2-7
TGCAGCGAAAATAGCCGGGGCACTGAAGCTTTCTTT,CSENSRGTEAFF,-,TRBV29-1,-,TRBJ1-1
TGCAGTGCTAGAGAGGGGGTTGGCAATCAGCCCCAGCATTTT,CSAREGVGNQPQHF,-,TRBV20-1,-,TRBJ1-5
TGTGCCATCAGTCTAGCGAAAGCCAAAATGGATACGCAGTATTTT,CAISLAKAKMDTQYF,-,TRBV10-3,-,TRBJ2-3
TGCAGCGCCGCCGTCAGCCTAAGCAATGAGCAGTTCTTC,CSAAVSLSNEQFF,-,TRBV29-1,-,TRBJ2-1
TGCAGTGCTAGAGTAGTGCGGGAGCCTTTGTATGGCTACACCTTC,CSARVVREPLYGYTF,-,TRBV20-1,few,TRBJ1-2
TGTGCCAGCAGCTTGGGACTAGCGAGCACCTACGAGCAGTACTTC,CASSLGLASTYEQYF,TRBD2,TRBV7-3,-,TRBJ2-7
TGTGCCACACGAAACGGACAAGTCACAGATACGCAGTATTTT,CATRNGQVTDTQYF,-,TRBV15,many,TRBJ2-3
TGTGCCACTCGGAGCGGGATTCGAGATACGCAGTATTTT,CATRSGIRDTQYF,TRBD2,TRBV24-1,once,TRBJ2-3